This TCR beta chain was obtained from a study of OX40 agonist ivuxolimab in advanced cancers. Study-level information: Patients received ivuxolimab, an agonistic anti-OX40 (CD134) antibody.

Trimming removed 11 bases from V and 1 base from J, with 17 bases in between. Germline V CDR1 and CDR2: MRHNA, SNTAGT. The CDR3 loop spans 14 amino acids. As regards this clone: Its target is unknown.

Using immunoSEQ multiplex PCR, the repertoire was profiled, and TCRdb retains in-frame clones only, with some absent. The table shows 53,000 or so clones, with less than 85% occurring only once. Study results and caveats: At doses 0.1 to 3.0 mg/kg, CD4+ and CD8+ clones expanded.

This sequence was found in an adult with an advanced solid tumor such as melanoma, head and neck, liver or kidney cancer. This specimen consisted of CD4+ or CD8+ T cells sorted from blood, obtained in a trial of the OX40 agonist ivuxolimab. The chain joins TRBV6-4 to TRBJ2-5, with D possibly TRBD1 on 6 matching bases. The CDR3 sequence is CAPRRKTGQETQYF. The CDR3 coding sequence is TGTGCCCCCAGGCGGAAGACAGGCCAAGAGACCCAGTACTTC.